This T cell receptor beta chain appears in the sequencing data of a study of T cell repertoires in cytomegalovirus infection. Overall study: The authors relied on CMV epitopes, both recently identified HLA-C-restricted and well-studied HLA-B-restricted. CMV infection and matching HLA type were both indicated by public TCR beta signatures.

Study-level results: CMV carriers with the relevant HLA were identified by cumulative public TCR beta family frequency. Ex vivo responses were dominated by HLA-C-restricted CMV-specific TCR beta clonotypes.

A single record per CDR3 protein comes from TCRdb applying MiXCR to the reads. The sample carries approximately 500,000 distinct CDR3 sequences, roughly a third recorded once. This clonotype occurred many times. Its antigen is currently unknown. The ends were cut back, 1 base at V and 11 bases at J, with 23 bases in the middle. The CDR3 has 16 amino acids. Germline CDR1 is MDHEN and CDR2 is SYDVKM. The origin of this receptor is a human donor in good health (CMV status not recorded). Some clones in this sample may be carry-over from other donors' samples. The sequenced sample was cultured PBMCs, obtained from culture after CMV antigen stimulation. The chain links TRBV28 to TRBJ1-1, with D hard to call. The CDR3 region has the DNA TGTGCCAGCAGTTTATTTTTTGGGGTGGCAGGCCGTGGGGCTTTCTTT. Residues: CASSLFFGVAGRGAFF.